One sample yielded the 27 T cell receptor beta chains listed below, sequenced in a study of blood T cell repertoires in COVID-19. Clones were read by immunoSEQ multiplex PCR, and TCRdb kept only the in-frame ones, dropping some. The data show approximately 350,000 clones, around nine tenths seen once. What was sequenced was peripheral blood. The receptor source for this set is a woman aged 18 to 35 who had recovered from COVID-19.

The chain is built from TRBV30 and TRBJ2-3; D is possibly TRBD2 (5 bases). Trimming stripped 0 bases from V and 5 bases from J, with 9 bases between. CDR3 length equals 13 residues. CDR1 GTSNPN and CDR2 SVGIG come from the germline V gene (reference sequence). The DNA of the CDR3 is TGTGCCTGGAGTGTAAGGGCGGGAGATACGCAGTATTTT. This codes for CAWSVRAGDTQYF.

J is TRBJ1-5 and V is TRBV6-2 or TRBV6-3; D is perhaps TRBD1 (6 bases). The V end lost 1 base, the J end lost 7 bases, and 14 bases lay between the germline ends. The CDR3 is 15 amino acids. CDR1 is MNHEY and CDR2 is SVGEGT in the germline V gene. The CDR3 nucleotides are TGTGCCAGCAGTTACTATAGTGGGGGGGCGCAGCCCCAGCATTTT. It translates to CASSYYSGGAQPQHF.

J is TRBJ2-7 and V is TRBV12-5, with a possible D match to TRBD1 (5 bases). The length of the CDR3 is 12 residues. Trimming removed 5 bases from V and 3 bases from J, with 8 bases in between. From germline, CDR1 is LGHNT and CDR2 FRNRAP. The CDR3 sequence: CASGPTVYEQYV. The CDR3 bases are TGTGCTAGTGGTCCGACAGTCTACGAGCAGTACGTC.

The rearrangement uses TRBV15 and TRBJ1-6; D is possibly TRBD1 (5 bases). V lost 0 bases and J 9 bases, leaving 9 bases between the germline ends. Per germline, CDR1 LNHNV and CDR2 YYDKDF (reference sequence). The CDR3 totals 14 residues. In DNA form, the CDR3 reads TGTGCCACCAGCAGAGATGGGGGGAGTTCACCCCTCCACTTT. Protein sequence: CATSRDGGSSPLHF. The entire variable domain, with the rest obtained from reference TRBV15 and TRBJ1-6, is as follows: DAMVIQNPRYQVTQFGKPVTLSCSQTLNHNVMYWYQQKSSQAPKLLFHYYDKDFNNEADTPDNFQSRRPNTSFCFLDIRSPGLGDTAMYLCATSRDGGSSPLHFGNGTRLTVT.

This chain connects TRBV19 to TRBJ1-5, with a weak D call TRBD1 (5 bases). Germline CDR1 LNHDA, CDR2 SQIVND (reference sequence). The V end was cut by 7 bases, the J end by 1 base, with 11 bases between. The CDR3 loop spans 14 amino acids. The CDR3 is CASTKGFSNQPQHF. As DNA, the CDR3 is TGTGCCAGTACCAAGGGGTTCAGCAATCAGCCCCAGCATTTT.

The CDR3 DNA reads as TGTGCCAGCAGCGTGGACCCGGGAGGCAGGGATGGCTACACCTTC. Residues: CASSVDPGGRDGYTF. The J gene is TRBJ1-2, the V gene TRBV9, with D possibly TRBD1 on 5 matching bases. Trimming stripped 2 bases from V and 6 bases from J, with 17 bases between. CDR3 size: 15 residues. Germline assignment: CDR1 SGDLS and CDR2 YYNGEE.

This clone was picked up one time. The V and J genes are TRBV13 and TRBJ1-1; D is uncertain. The CDR3 covers 15 residues. Germline CDR1 reads PRHDT; CDR2 reads FYEKMQ (reference sequence). The germline V and J ends were trimmed by 0 bases and 0 bases, with 8 bases remaining between them. The CDR3 sequence: CASSLGDGVNTEAFF. The CDR3 bases are TGTGCCAGCAGCTTAGGGGACGGGGTGAACACTGAAGCTTTCTTT. Variable domain in full (rest from reference TRBV13 and TRBJ1-1): AAGVIQSPRHLIKEKRETATLKCYPIPRHDTVYWYQQGPGQDPQFLISFYEKMQSDKGSIPDRFSAQQFSDYHSELNMSSLELGDSALYFCASSLGDGVNTEAFFGQGTRLTVV.

The genes are TRBV3-1 (or the pseudogene TRBV3-2) and TRBJ2-4, with 8 bases matching TRBD1. The germline V gene encodes CDR1 LGHDT and CDR2 YNNKEL (reference sequence). The ends lost 0 bases at V and 0 bases at J; junction bases unmatched: 7. The length of the CDR3 is 18 residues. CDR3 region: CASSQEGRGLIAKNIQYF. As DNA, the CDR3 is TGTGCCAGCAGCCAAGAAGGCAGGGGGCTTATAGCCAAAAACATTCAGTACTTC.

The chain recombines TRBV6-2 or TRBV6-3 with TRBJ2-7, with TRBD2 matching over 7 bases. Per germline, CDR1 MNHEY and CDR2 SVGEGT. This CDR3 has 13 residues. Losses at the gene ends were 3 bases for V and 7 bases for J; bases not matched to a gene: 6. As DNA, the CDR3 is TGTGCCAGCAGTTATGGGGGGGATAGAGAGCAGTACGTC. The encoded protein is CASSYGGDREQYV.

V usage is TRBV11-2 and J usage is TRBJ2-4; D gene ambiguous. There are 13 residues in the CDR3. Germline CDR1 is SGHAT and CDR2 is FQNNGV. V was shortened by 4 bases and J by 0 bases, with 4 bases between the two germline ends. CDR3 residues: CASSSTAKNIQYF. CDR3 bases: TGTGCCAGCAGCTCTACAGCCAAAAACATTCAGTACTTC. Using reference TRBV11-2 and TRBJ2-4 for the parts outside the CDR3, the full variable domain is EAGVAQSPRYKIIEKRQSVAFWCNPISGHATLYWYQQILGQGPKLLIQFQNNGVVDDSQLPKDRFSAERLKGVDSTLKIQPAKLEDSAVYLCASSSTAKNIQYFGAGTRLSVL.

The chain recombines TRBV5-4 with TRBJ2-1, with a possible D match to TRBD1 (5 bases). V lost 4 bases, J lost 5 bases, and 10 bases lay in between. Germline-derived CDR1 and CDR2 are SGHNT and YYREEE (reference sequence). The CDR3 is made up of 13 amino acids. In nucleotides, the CDR3 is TGTGCCAGCAGCCCCCGACAGAACAATGAGCAGTTCTTC. Translating it yields CASSPRQNNEQFF.

The rearrangement joins TRBV19 to TRBJ1-1; D is undetermined. Trimming left V 9 bases short and J 3 bases short, with 17 bases between. This CDR3 has 14 amino acids. CDR1 is LNHDA, CDR2 SQIVND, per germline (reference sequence). CDR3 coding DNA: TGTGCCAGCAAACGGGGAGCAACCTACACTGAAGCTTTCTTT. It codes for CASKRGATYTEAFF.

The chain employs TRBV14 and TRBJ2-6; maybe TRBD2 (5 bases). This CDR3 contains 16 residues. The V gene lost 5 bases and the J gene lost 1 base, with 12 bases spanning the gap. Germline CDR1 SGHDN, CDR2 FVKESK. The CDR3 spells CASSSGGWSGANVLTF. CDR3 DNA sequence: TGTGCCAGCAGCAGTGGAGGATGGTCTGGGGCCAACGTCCTGACTTTC.

This clone was counted a single time. The chain recombines TRBV19 with TRBJ2-2, with a tentative D call TRBD1 (6 bases). Trimming pared 4 bases from V and 1 base from J, leaving 10 bases between. CDR1 and CDR2 from the germline V gene are LNHDA and SQIVND (reference sequence). This CDR3 has 15 residues. Here the CDR3 reads CASSTGVLNTGELFF. In nucleotides, the CDR3 is TGTGCCAGTAGTACAGGGGTGTTGAACACCGGGGAGCTGTTTTTT.

The J gene is TRBJ1-1, the V gene TRBV24-1; D unresolved. CDR1 and CDR2 (germline): KGHDR, SFDVKD. The germline V and J ends were trimmed by 9 bases and 1 base, with 17 bases remaining between them. The CDR3 consists of 15 residues. The CDR3: CATFQCLARNTEAFF. The CDR3 coding sequence is TGTGCCACCTTTCAGTGTTTGGCTCGGAACACTGAAGCTTTCTTT.

The chain uses TRBV27 and TRBJ2-2; no definite D call. V shed 8 bases and J shed 1 base, with 20 bases lying between them. This CDR3 is 17 amino acids long. Germline CDR1 reads MNHEY; CDR2 reads SMNVEV (reference sequence). This CDR3 is CASPLQIRRQNTGELFF. As DNA, the CDR3 is TGTGCCAGCCCGCTGCAGATCCGCCGACAGAACACCGGGGAGCTGTTTTTT.

The chain recombines TRBV5-6 with TRBJ1-2; 9 nucleotides agree with TRBD1. The germline V gene has CDR1 SGHDT and CDR2 YYEEEE. With V trimmed by 3 bases and J by 6 bases, 3 bases remained unmatched. The CDR3 is 13 residues long. The CDR3 here is CASSYRGRDGYTF. The CDR3 nucleotides are TGTGCCAGCAGCTACAGGGGGCGGGATGGCTACACCTTC.

This chain connects TRBV9 to TRBJ2-5; no reliable D call. Germline V gene lookup returns CDR1 SGDLS and CDR2 YYNGEE. This CDR3 is 14 amino acids long. Trimming stripped 0 bases from V and 4 bases from J, with 10 bases between. For the CDR3, the DNA is TGTGCCAGCAGCGTAGGCCCAAGTAGAGAGACCCAGTACTTC. Its protein is CASSVGPSRETQYF.

The genes are TRBV3-1 (or the pseudogene TRBV3-2) and TRBJ1-2, with a tentative D call TRBD1 (5 bases). CDR3 length equals 14 residues. Trimming removed 2 bases at V and 5 bases at J, with 12 bases between. Germline V CDR1 and CDR2: LGHDT, YNNKEL (reference sequence). DNA of the CDR3: TGTGCCAGCAGCCAAATACAGGCATCGTATGGCTACACCTTC. Its protein product is CASSQIQASYGYTF.

Regarding this clone: The same CDR3 arises from other DNA sequences in this sample as well. V and J are TRBV5-1 and TRBJ2-3; tentatively, D is TRBD1 (6 bases). The V and J ends lost 4 bases and 3 bases respectively, with 12 bases between them. Per germline, CDR1 SGHRS and CDR2 YFSETQ. The CDR3 loop spans 14 amino acids. The CDR3 loop reads CASSPGQGTDTQYF. The CDR3 nucleotides are TGCGCCAGCAGCCCGGGACAAGGAACAGATACGCAGTATTTT.

The V and J genes are TRBV4-1 and TRBJ1-1, with D perhaps TRBD1 (5 bases). V was trimmed by 4 bases and J by 10 bases, leaving 16 bases between them. In germline, CDR1 is MGHRA, CDR2 YSYEKL. The CDR3 covers 13 residues. CDR3 sequence: CASSPRRGMGAFF. The CDR3 DNA reads as TGCGCCAGCAGCCCGAGACGGGGGATGGGAGCTTTCTTT.

The chain recombines TRBV18 with TRBJ2-3; 10 bases agree with TRBD2. The CDR3 covers 18 residues. Trimming took 3 bases from V and 0 from J; bases not matched to a gene: 9. Germline values: CDR1 KGHSH, CDR2 LQKENI. The CDR3 coding sequence is TGTGCCAGCTCACCGGCTAGCGGACTAGCGGTGAGCACAGATACGCAGTATTTT. Protein: CASSPASGLAVSTDTQYF.

This clone was detected once. This rearrangement joins TRBV18 to TRBJ1-4; D is possibly TRBD1 (5 bases). CDR1 and CDR2 (germline): KGHSH, LQKENI. CDR3 length: 14 amino acids. V dropped 3 bases and J dropped 7 bases, with 12 bases sitting between them. As DNA, the CDR3 is TGTGCCAGCTCACCGCTCGGCACAGGTGAAAAACTGTTTTTT. Translation gives CASSPLGTGEKLFF. Variable domain in full (rest from reference TRBV18 and TRBJ1-4): NAGVMQNPRHLVRRRGQEARLRCSPMKGHSHVYWYRQLPEEGLKFMVYLQKENIIDESGMPKERFSAEFPKEGPSILRIQQVVRGDSAAYFCASSPLGTGEKLFFGSGTQLSVL.

The chain uses TRBV30 and TRBJ1-2, with a possible D match to TRBD1 (6 bases). V shed 2 bases and J shed 5 bases, with 15 bases lying between them. This CDR3 has 14 residues. Per the germline V gene, CDR1 is GTSNPN and CDR2 is SVGIG (reference sequence). The DNA of the CDR3 is TGTGCCTGGAGTTGGGGTCTCCAGGGGTATGGCTACACCTTC. As protein: CAWSWGLQGYGYTF.

This chain connects TRBV6-5 to TRBJ1-6; D possibly corresponds to TRBD1 (6 bases). Germline-derived CDR1 and CDR2 are MNHEY and SVGAGI. V shed 7 bases and J shed 5 bases, with 15 bases lying between them. The CDR3 length is 15 residues. The CDR3: CASTRVGQNNSPLHF. For the CDR3, the DNA is TGTGCCAGCACAAGGGTGGGACAAAATAATTCACCCCTCCACTTT.

The chain carries TRBV29-1 and TRBJ2-3; 9 nucleotides line up with TRBD2. CDR1 and CDR2 from the germline V gene are SQVTM and ANQGSEA. The CDR3 spans 16 residues. V lost 6 bases, J lost 0 bases, and 10 bases stayed unmatched. Here the CDR3 reads CSVRARLAASTDTQYF. Written as DNA, the CDR3 is TGCAGCGTCCGAGCCCGACTAGCGGCGAGCACAGATACGCAGTATTTT.

The chain recombines TRBV30 with TRBJ1-2; 10 bases match TRBD1. Per the germline V gene, CDR1 is GTSNPN and CDR2 is SVGIG (reference sequence). V lost 5 bases, J lost 6 bases, and 6 bases stayed unmatched. The CDR3 length is 13 residues. The CDR3 DNA reads TGTGCCTGGGGACAGGGGGAGGCTGATGGCTACACCTTC. It specifies CAWGQGEADGYTF.